This T cell receptor (beta chain) is from a study of blood T cell repertoires in COVID-19. Authors' analysis steps: Reference gene primer amplification yielded estimated nucleated cell counts. The table came from immunoSEQ multiplex PCR; TCRdb's copy has only in-frame clones and leaves some out. V and J calls and clone size are as listed in that table; D and trimming were resolved from the DNA. This sample carries 200,000 to 250,000 clones, roughly 88% of them seen once, and the ten largest clones take around 1.5%. The germline CDR1 and CDR2 sequences are LGHNA and YNFKEQ. This CDR3 spans 16 amino acids. V lost 4 bases to trimming and J lost 8 bases, with 21 bases between them.

This TCR derives from a young man with active or convalescent COVID-19. The chain links TRBV4-2 to TRBJ2-1, with a possible D match to TRBD1 (6 bases). Material: peripheral blood. The CDR3 region is CASSPIKFAGDHEQFF. The DNA of the CDR3 is TGTGCCAGCAGCCCTATAAAGTTCGCAGGGGATCATGAGCAGTTCTTC.